This TCR beta chain was retrieved from a study of blood T cell repertoires in COVID-19. Background on the study: Samples representing acute and convalescent COVID-19 were sourced from the United States, Italy and Spain. In each case, the material was cDNA or gDNA derived from T cells, B-cell-depleted T cells, or PBMCs.

CDR1 MNHEY and CDR2 SMNVEV come from the germline V gene (reference sequence). With V trimmed by 11 bases and J by 4 bases, 13 bases remained unmatched. This CDR3 region has 14 residues. Per the original data handling: For nucleated cells, counts were estimated from reference gene primer amplification. The data were produced by immunoSEQ multiplex PCR, yet TCRdb's version contains in-frame clones alone and is incomplete. The V and J calls and clone size are taken from that table; D and trimming were inferred from the DNA. The table has about 44,000 clones, 88% seen once; the top ten hold 1% to 1.5%. The V gene is TRBV27, the J gene TRBJ2-5, with 7 bases fitting TRBD2. The sample consisted of peripheral blood. This TCR derives from a woman aged 40 to 50 with acute or convalescent COVID-19. The CDR3 bases are TGTGCCTGCGGTGGCCCAGCGGGAAGAGAGACCCAGTACTTC. Encoded protein: CACGGPAGRETQYF.